A selection of T cell receptor beta chains follows, all from one sample in a study of blood T cells in healthy people across ages. TCRdb passed the 5' RACE reads through MiXCR, listing each CDR3 protein once. This table has some 1.5 million distinct CDR3 sequences, approximately 39% appearing once. Sequencing was performed on blood. These receptors were taken from a woman under 30 in good health. Each CDR3 is given without its conserved first and last residue.

v_gene	j_gene	len	CDR3aa
TRBV5-1	TRBJ1-6	12	ASRIGIDNSPLH
TRBV29-1	TRBJ1-2	11	SVDGTGLYGYT
TRBV24-1	TRBJ2-5	14	ATSDPRGGSYNEQY
TRBV20-1	TRBJ2-5	14	SASPRGGGGYNEQY
TRBV6-5	TRBJ1-1	12	ASRGTGVPPRAF
TRBV6-5	TRBJ1-2	14	ASSYPSRGAHYGYT
TRBV6-5	TRBJ1-5	11	ASSYSIDQPQH
TRBV7-2	TRBJ1-5	11	ASSPGVCQPQH
TRBV29-1	TRBJ2-6	12	SANLGSGANVLT
TRBV7-8	TRBJ1-5	13	ASSPLLGYNQPQH
TRBV27	TRBJ2-7	16	ASSPDLFRGFSSYEQY
TRBV6-2/TRBV6-3	TRBJ1-3	14	ASSYWRTDSGNTIY
TRBV4-1	TRBJ1-1	13	ASSPLGQMNTEAF
TRBV20-1	TRBJ1-5	10	SARAQGQPQH
TRBV7-2	NA	11	ASSLHGRAEQY
TRBV12-3/TRBV12-4	TRBJ1-2	10	ASRGYNYGYT